This entry describes one TCR beta chain. The specificity of this receptor is unknown. No base quality information exists; no much larger clone differs at one position. RNA was extracted using the RNeasy kit, and about 0.45 to 1 microgram was reverse transcribed with random hexamers. TCR beta CDR3 regions were amplified with the immunoSEQ multiplex PCR assay covering 54 Vbeta and 13 Jbeta segments. PCR amplification bias was corrected using a synthetic template baseline for primer optimization and computational correction. Under the source paper's analysis protocol: Reads were assigned to V, D and J genes according to IMGT and analyzed in immunoSEQ Analyzer, with only productive sequences retained. Clonality was calculated as one minus the Shannon entropy normalized by log2 of the number of productive unique sequences. For each patient and control, public and private clones were evaluated among the 100 most prevalent clones. Clones were defined as Susac-specific if absent from the healthy and MS cohorts, from 1052 published viral clones and from other ImmuneACCESS disease sequences. The public reads were reanalyzed by TCRdb: fastp trimming at Q25, MiXCR alignment, in-frame beta chains only. CDR3 protein sequences are deduplicated, and each keeps its most common genes and DNA. TCRdb's processing, not the study's, gives the V and J calls here. A total of roughly 200,000 distinct CDR3 sequences appear in this sample, 85% to 95% of them only once. Together, the top ten hold approximately 0.1% of the sample.

Peripheral blood CD8+ and CD4+ T cells from healthy donors, Susac syndrome patients and multiple sclerosis patients were profiled by high-throughput TCR beta sequencing. Healthy donors were included as age- and sex-matched controls. Bulk CD8+ and CD4+ T cells were purified by magnetic negative isolation, while CD8+ TEMRA cells were enriched using FACS. Blood was drawn into EDTA tubes, processed within 24 hours, and PBMCs were isolated by density gradient centrifugation. PBMCs destined for TCR sequencing were cryopreserved in liquid nitrogen and later thawed in a 37 °C water bath. The sorted or isolated CD4+, CD8+ and CD8+ TEMRA cells had a purity of 90% or higher. Germline trimming: 5 bases from V, 6 bases from J; junction bases outside gene matches: 5. As encoded in the germline V gene (reference sequence), CDR1 is SGHAT while CDR2 is FQDESV. The CDR3 has 16 amino acids, counting the end cysteine and phenylalanine. Just the 48-base CDR3 DNA is kept, in frame starting at base 1.

The sample is drawn from a study of CD8 T cells in Susac syndrome (dated by TCRdb to between 2018 and 2021). For the study in its entirety: Whether CD8+ T cell activation and differentiation in Susac syndrome was antigen driven was tested using repertoire sequencing. Overall study outcomes, separate from this receptor: The number of individuals in the TCR sequencing and HLA analysis was recognized as being relatively small.

Sequencing was done on a sample of CD4+ T cells from PBMCs. The receptor's source is a human donor in good health. The rearrangement joined TRBV11-1 to TRBJ2-1, with 15 central nucleotides matching TRBD2. The DNA reads as follows: TGTGCCAGCAGCGTAGGACTAGCGGGAGGGCTCAATGAGCAGTTCTTC. It translates to CASSVGLAGGLNEQFF.